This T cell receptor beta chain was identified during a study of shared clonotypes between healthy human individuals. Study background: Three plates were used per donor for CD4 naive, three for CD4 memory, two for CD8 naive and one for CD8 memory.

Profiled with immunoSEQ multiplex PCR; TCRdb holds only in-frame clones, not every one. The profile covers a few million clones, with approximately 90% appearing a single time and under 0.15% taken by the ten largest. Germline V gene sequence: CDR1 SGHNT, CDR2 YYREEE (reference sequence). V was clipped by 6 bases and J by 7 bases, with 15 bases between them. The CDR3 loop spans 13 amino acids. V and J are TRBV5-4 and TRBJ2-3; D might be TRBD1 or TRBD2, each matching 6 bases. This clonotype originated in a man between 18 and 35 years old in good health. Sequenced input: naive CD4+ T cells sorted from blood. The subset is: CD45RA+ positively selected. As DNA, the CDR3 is TGTGCCAGCAACCTGAGGGGGGAAAATACGCAGTATTTT. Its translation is CASNLRGENTQYF.